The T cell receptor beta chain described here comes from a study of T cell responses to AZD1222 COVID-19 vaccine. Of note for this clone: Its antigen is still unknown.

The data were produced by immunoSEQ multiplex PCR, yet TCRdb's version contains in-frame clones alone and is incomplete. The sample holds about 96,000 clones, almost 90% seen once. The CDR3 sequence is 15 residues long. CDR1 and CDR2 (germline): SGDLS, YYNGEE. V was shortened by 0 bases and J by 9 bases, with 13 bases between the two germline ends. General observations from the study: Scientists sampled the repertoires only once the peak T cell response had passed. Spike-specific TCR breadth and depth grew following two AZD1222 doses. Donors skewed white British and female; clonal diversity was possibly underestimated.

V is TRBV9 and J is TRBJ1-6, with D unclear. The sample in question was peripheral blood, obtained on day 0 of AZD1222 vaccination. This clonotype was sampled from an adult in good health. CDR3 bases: TGTGCCAGCAGCGTAGATCCCGGTATCGGTTCACCCCTCCACTTT. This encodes CASSVDPGIGSPLHF.